This T cell receptor (beta chain) was recorded in a study of T-cell memory formation after mild COVID-19. In this sample, this clonotype turned up many times. Its antigen remains unknown. Amplification by 5'RACE using constant-segment primers produced TCR alpha and TCR beta cDNA libraries that carried sample barcodes and UMIs. TCRdb analysed the 5' RACE reads with MiXCR anew, one entry per CDR3 protein. The sample carries under 650,000 distinct CDR3 sequences, roughly 18% recorded once. General study points: Researchers report contracting CD4+ clones mostly in CM and EM, with CD8+ clones in EMRA.

The sequence came from an adult woman who had mild COVID-19 (a few samples of this study predate the infection). Cell type and time point are not known. Sequenced sample: PBMCs or a T cell subset sorted from them (not recorded which).

CDR3 loop: CASSLDGMLSGELFF. The CDR3 DNA sequence: TGCGCCAGCAGCTTGGACGGGATGCTATCCGGGGAGCTGTTTTTT. This chain links TRBV5-1 with TRBJ2-2, with D perhaps TRBD2 (5 bases). Trimming took 0 bases from V and 6 from J, leaving 12 bases between them. This CDR3 spans 15 amino acids. Germline V CDR1 and CDR2: SGHRS, YFSETQ.